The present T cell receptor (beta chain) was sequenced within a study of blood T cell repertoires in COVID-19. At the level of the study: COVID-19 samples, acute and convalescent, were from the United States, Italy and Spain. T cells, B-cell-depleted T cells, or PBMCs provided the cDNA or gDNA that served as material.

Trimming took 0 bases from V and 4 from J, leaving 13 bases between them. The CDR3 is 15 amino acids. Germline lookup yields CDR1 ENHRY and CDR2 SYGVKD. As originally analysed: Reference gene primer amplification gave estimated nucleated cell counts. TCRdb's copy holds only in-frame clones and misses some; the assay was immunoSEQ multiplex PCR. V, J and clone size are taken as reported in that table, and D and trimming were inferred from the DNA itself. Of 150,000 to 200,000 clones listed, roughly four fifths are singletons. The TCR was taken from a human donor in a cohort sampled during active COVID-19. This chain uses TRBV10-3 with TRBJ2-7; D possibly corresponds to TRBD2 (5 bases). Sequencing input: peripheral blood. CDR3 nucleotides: TGTGCCATCAGTGAGTCGGACTCCAACATGTACGAGCAGTACTTC. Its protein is CAISESDSNMYEQYF.